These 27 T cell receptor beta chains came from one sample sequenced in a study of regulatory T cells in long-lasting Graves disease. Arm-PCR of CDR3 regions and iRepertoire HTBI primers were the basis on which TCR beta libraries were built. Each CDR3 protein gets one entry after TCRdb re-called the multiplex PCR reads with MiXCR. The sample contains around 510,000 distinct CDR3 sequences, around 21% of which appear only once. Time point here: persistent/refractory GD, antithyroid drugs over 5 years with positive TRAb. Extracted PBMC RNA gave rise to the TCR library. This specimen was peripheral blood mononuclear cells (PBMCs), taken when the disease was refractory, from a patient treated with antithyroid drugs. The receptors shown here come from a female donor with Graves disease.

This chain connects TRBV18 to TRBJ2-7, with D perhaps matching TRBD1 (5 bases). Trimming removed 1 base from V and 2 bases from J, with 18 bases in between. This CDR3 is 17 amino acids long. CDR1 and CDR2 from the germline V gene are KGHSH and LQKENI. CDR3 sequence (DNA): TGTGCCAGCTCACCACTAGGAGCAACAGGCGGCACCTACGAGCAGTACTTC. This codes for CASSPLGATGGTYEQYF.

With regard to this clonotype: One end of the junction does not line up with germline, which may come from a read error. The CDR3 loop reads CARSATDGIRETQYF. The CDR3 DNA reads as TGTGCCAGAAGCGCCACGGACGGGATACGGGAGACCCAGTACTTC. This chain links TRBV9 with TRBJ2-5; perhaps TRBD2 as D (5 bases). The CDR3 covers 15 residues. Germline values: CDR1 SGDLS, CDR2 YYNGEE.

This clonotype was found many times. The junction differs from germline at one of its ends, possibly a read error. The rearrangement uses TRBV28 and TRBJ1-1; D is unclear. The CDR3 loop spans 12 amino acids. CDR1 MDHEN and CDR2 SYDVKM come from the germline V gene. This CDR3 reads CASTLDNTEAFF. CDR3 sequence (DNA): TGTGCCAGCACTTTAGATAACACTGAAGCTTTCTTT. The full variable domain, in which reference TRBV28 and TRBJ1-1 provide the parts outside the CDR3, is DVKVTQSSRYLVKRTGEKVFLECVQDMDHENMFWYRQDPGLGLRLIYFSYDVKMKEKGDIPEGYSVSREKKERFSLILESASTNQTSMYLCASTLDNTEAFFGQGTRLTVV.

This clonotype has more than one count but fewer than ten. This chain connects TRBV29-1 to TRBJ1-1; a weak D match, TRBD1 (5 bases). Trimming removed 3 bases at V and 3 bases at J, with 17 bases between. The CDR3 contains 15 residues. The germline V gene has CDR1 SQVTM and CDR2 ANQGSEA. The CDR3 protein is CSVEVLGRRDTEAFF. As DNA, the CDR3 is TGCAGCGTTGAGGTTTTGGGGCGCCGGGACACTGAAGCTTTCTTT.

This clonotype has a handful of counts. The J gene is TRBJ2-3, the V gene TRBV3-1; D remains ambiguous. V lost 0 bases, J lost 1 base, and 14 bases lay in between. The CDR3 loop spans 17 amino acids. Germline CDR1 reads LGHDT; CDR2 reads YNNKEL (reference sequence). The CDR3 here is CASSQEQISGRTDTQYF. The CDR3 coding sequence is TGTGCCAGCAGCCAAGAGCAGATTTCGGGCCGCACAGATACGCAGTATTTT.

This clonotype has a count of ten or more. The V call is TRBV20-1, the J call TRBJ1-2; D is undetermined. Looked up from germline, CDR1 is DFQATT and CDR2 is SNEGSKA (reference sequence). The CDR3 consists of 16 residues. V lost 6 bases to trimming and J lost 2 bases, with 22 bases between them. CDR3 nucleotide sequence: TGCAGTGCAGAACCCGTAGGGTTTCAGCGCAACTATGGCTACACCTTC. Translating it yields CSAEPVGFQRNYGYTF.

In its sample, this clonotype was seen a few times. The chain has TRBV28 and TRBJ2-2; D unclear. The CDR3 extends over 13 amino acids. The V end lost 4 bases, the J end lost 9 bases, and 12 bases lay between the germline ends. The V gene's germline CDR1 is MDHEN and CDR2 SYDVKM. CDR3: CASSSPIRWELFF. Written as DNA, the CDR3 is TGTGCCAGCAGTTCCCCAATTAGGTGGGAGCTGTTTTTT.

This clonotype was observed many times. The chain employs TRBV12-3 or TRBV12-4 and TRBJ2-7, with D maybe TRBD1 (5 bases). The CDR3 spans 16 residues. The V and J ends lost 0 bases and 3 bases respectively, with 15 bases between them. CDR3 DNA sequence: TGTGCCAGCAGTTTAGCGCGGAGCCAGGGAAGCTACGAGCAGTACTTC. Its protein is CASSLARSQGSYEQYF.

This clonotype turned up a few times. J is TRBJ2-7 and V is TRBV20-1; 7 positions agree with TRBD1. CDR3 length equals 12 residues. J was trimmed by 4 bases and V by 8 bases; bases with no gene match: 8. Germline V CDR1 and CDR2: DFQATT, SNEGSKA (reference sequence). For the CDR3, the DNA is TGCAGTAACACCCAGGGGGATTACGAGCAGTACTTC. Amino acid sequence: CSNTQGDYEQYF.

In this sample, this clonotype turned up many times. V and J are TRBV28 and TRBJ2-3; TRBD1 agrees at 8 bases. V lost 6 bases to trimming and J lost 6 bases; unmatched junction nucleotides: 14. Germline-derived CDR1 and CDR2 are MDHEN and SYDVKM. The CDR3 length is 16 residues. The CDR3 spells CASSEPGRGRKDTQYF. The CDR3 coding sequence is TGTGCCAGCAGCGAACCGGGCAGGGGGCGCAAGGATACGCAGTATTTT.

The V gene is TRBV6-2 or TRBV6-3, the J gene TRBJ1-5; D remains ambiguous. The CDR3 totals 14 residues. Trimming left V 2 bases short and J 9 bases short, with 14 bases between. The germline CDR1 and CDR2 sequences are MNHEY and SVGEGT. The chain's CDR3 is CASSYLEGVTPQHF. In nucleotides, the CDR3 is TGTGCCAGCAGTTACCTCGAGGGAGTGACGCCCCAGCATTTT.

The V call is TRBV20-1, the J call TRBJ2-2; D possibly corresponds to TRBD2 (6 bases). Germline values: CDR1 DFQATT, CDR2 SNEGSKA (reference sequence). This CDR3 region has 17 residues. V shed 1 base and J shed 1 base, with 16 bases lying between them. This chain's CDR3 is CSARVFVGGVNTGELFF. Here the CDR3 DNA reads TGCAGTGCTAGAGTCTTTGTAGGCGGGGTGAACACCGGGGAGCTGTTTTTT.

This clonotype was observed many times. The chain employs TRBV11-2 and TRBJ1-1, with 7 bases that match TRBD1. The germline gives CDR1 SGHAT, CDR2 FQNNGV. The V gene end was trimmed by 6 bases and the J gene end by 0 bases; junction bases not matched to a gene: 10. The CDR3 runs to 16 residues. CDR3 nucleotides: TGTGCCAGCAGGGGACCGGGACAGATCATGAACACTGAAGCTTTCTTT. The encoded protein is CASRGPGQIMNTEAFF.

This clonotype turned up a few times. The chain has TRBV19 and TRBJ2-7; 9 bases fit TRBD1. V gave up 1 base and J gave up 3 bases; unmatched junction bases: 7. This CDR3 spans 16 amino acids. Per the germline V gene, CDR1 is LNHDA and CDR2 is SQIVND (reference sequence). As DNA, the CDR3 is TGTGCCAGTAGTATAGGAGGGACAGGGCTCGGCTACGAGCAGTACTTC. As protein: CASSIGGTGLGYEQYF. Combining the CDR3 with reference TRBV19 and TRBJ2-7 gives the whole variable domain DGGITQSPKYLFRKEGQNVTLSCEQNLNHDAMYWYRQDPGQGLRLIYYSQIVNDFQKGDIAEGYSVSREKKESFPLTVTSAQKNPTAFYLCASSIGGTGLGYEQYFGPGTRLTVT.

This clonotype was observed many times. The DNA for the CDR3 is TGTGCCAGCGATAAAATGATGAACACTGAAGCTTTCTTT. Translating it yields CASDKMMNTEAFF. The chain carries TRBV6-2 or TRBV6-3 and TRBJ1-1; D ambiguous. Between the trimmed V and J ends, which lost 8 bases and 0 bases, there was a span of 10 bases. Germline CDR1 MNHEY, CDR2 SVGEGT. The CDR3 has 13 residues.

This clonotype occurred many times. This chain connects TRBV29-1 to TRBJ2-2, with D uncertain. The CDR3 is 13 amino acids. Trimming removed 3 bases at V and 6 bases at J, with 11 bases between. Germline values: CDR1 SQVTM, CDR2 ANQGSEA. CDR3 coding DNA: TGCAGCGTTGAGTTGGGGAAGGCCGGGGAGCTGTTTTTT. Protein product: CSVELGKAGELFF.

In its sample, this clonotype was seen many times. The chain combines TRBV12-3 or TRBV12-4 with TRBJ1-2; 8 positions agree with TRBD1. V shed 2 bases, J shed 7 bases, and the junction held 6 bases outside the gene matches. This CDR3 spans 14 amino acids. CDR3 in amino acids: CASSLRTGLGGYTF. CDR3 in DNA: TGTGCCAGCAGTTTACGGACAGGGTTGGGTGGCTACACCTTC.

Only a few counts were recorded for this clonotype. The CDR3 nucleotides are TGCAGTGCTAGGGGTTTAGCGGGAAATCGTGCCTACGAGCAGTACTTC. This codes for CSARGLAGNRAYEQYF. V is TRBV20-1 and J is TRBJ2-7, with 8 bases aligning to TRBD2. Trimming cost V 3 bases and J 2 bases; bases outside gene matches: 12. The CDR3 length is 16 residues. The V gene's germline CDR1 is DFQATT and CDR2 SNEGSKA (reference sequence).

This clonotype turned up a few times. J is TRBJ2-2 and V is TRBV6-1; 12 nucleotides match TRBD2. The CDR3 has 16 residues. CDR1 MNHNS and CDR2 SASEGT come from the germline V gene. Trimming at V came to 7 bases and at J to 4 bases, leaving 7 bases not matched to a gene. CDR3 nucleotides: TGTGCCAGCAACCCTAGCGGGAGGGCCAGCACCGGGGAGCTGTTTTTT. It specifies CASNPSGRASTGELFF.

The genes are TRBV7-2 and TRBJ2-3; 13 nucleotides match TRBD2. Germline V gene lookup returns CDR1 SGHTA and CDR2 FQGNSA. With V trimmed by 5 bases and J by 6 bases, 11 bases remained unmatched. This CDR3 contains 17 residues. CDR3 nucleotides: TGTGCCAGCAGCCCCCGACTAGCGGGAGGTTGGGGGGATACGCAGTATTTT. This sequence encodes CASSPRLAGGWGDTQYF.

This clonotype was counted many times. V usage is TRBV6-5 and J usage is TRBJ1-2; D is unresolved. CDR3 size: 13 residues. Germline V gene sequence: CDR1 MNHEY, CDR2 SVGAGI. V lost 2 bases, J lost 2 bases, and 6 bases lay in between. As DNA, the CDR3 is TGTGCCAGCAGTTACGATGAGAACTATGGCTACACCTTC. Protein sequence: CASSYDENYGYTF.

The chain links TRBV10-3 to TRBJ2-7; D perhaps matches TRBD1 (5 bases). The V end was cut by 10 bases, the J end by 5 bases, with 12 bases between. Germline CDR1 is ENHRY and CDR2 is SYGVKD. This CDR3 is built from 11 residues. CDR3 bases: TGTGCCAGCAGGGTGAGGCACGAGCAGTACTTC. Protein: CASRVRHEQYF.

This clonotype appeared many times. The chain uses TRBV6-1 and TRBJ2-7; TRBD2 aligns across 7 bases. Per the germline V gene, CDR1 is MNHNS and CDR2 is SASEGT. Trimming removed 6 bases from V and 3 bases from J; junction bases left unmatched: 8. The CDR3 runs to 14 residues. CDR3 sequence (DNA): TGTGCCAGCAGGCTGGGAGGGGAGGTCTACGAGCAGTACTTC. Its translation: CASRLGGEVYEQYF.

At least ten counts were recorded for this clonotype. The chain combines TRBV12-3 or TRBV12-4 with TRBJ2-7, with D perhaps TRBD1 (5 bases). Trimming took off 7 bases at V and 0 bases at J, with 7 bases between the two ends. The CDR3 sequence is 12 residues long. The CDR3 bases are TGTGCCAGCACTGGGGCCTCCTACGAGCAGTACTTC. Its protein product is CASTGASYEQYF.

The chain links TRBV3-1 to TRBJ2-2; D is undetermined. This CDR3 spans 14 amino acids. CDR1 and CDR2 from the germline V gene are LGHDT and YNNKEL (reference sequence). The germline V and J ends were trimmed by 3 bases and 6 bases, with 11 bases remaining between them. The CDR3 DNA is TGTGCCAGCAGCCAGGGGAAGGTTGCCGGGGAGCTGTTTTTT. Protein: CASSQGKVAGELFF.

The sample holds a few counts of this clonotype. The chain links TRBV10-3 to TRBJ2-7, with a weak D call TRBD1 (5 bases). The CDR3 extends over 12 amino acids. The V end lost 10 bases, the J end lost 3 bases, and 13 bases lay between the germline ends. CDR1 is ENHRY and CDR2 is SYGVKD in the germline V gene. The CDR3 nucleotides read TGTGCCACGACAAGGGGCAACTACGAGCAGTACTTC. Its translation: CATTRGNYEQYF.

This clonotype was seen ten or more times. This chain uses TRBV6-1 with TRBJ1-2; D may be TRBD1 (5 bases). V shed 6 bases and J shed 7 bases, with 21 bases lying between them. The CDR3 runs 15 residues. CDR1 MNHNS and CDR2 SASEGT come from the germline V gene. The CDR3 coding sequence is TGTGCCAGCAGACCCACCCTAGGGACGGTTTTTGGCTACACCTTC. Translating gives CASRPTLGTVFGYTF.